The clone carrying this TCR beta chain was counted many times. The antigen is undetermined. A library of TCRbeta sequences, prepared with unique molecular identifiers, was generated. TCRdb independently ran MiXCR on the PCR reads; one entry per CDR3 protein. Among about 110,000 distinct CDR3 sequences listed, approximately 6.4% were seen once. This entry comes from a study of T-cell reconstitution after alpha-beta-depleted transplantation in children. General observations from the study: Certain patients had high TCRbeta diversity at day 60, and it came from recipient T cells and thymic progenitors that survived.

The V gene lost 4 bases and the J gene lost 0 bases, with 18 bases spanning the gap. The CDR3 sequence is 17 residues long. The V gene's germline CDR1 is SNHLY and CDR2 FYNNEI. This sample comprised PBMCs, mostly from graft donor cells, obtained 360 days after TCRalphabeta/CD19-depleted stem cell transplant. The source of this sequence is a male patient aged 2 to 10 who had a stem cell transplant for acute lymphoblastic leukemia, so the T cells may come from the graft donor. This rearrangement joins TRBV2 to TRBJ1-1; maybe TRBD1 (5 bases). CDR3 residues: CASSVTPLGVMNTEAFF. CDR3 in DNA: TGTGCCAGCAGTGTAACGCCGTTGGGGGTGATGAACACTGAAGCTTTCTTT.